This TCR beta chain was retrieved from a study of T cells in Graves' hyperthyroidism and ophthalmopathy (dated by TCRdb to the late 2010s). About the study as a whole: Peripheral blood was collected at initial diagnosis, before any treatment. Prospective prediction of ophthalmopathy was tested in an independent validation cohort consisting of roughly 19 hyperthyroidism patients and around 16 patients who later progressed to ophthalmopathy. The paper reports TCR Vbeta CDR3 sequencing of approximately 140 peripheral blood samples: some 41 ophthalmopathy, under 80 hyperthyroidism and approximately 17 progressor patients. Thyroid tissue and blood T-cell repertoires from about 6 Graves' hyperthyroidism patients were also compared in the study. After sampling, hyperthyroidism patients received methimazole starting at 30 mg daily, and ophthalmopathy patients received high-dose intravenous methylprednisolone. The 95 to 100 discovery patients were divided at random into training and test sets in a 7:3 ratio. TCR V-J signatures able to tell the groups apart were searched for in a discovery cohort of about a hundred patients, of whom 40 to 45 had Graves' ophthalmopathy and 57 had stable Graves' hyperthyroidism.

Note on this clonotype: The specificity of this receptor is unknown. Base qualities were left out, and no much larger clone turns up one base away.

The TCR beta CDR3 regions were amplified from the RNA transcripts. For the first round of RT-PCR on the TCR CDR3, the HTBI primer set was used together with the Qiagen OneStep RT-PCR kit. The libraries were constructed in a second round of multiplex PCR and then size-selected and purified. Libraries were sequenced paired-end with 100 bp reads on an Illumina HiSeq2000. From the authors' description of their analysis: SOAPnuke was used to process the raw data, removing reads that contained adapters or uncalled bases, had a mean Phred below 15, or lacked an exact match to the constant primer or identifier. COPE v1.2.5 was used to merge high-quality paired reads, and clonotypes were defined as unique nucleotide sequences. Clonotypes were aligned to IMGT TRBV, TRBD and TRBJ reference segments using MiTCR v1.1. The analysis included only V-J combinations with a frequency above 0.0001, which together covered 99.2% of the repertoires. A TCS score was defined as the ratio of F50 (clonal expansion) to E x V (chaos), with BLOSUM62-based TCRdist applied between CDR3 peptides within each V-J. Welch's t-statistics and random forest reduced around 550 V-J features to under 15, which were used in a naive Bayes classifier (R e1071). The raw public reads went through TCRdb reprocessing: fastp at Q25, MiXCR clone calling, in-frame beta chains kept. Duplicate CDR3 protein sequences are folded into a single record with the most common DNA and genes. For this entry, the V and J calls and clone size follow TCRdb and not the study's own pipeline. This sample has a few hundred thousand distinct CDR3 sequences in its table, and around 13% of those were observed once. The ten largest clones take up 4.5% to 6% of the sample.

What the study reported, not specific to this receptor: Ophthalmopathy was separated from stable hyperthyroidism by a 13 V-J signature model, with 85% to 90% sensitivity and about 81% specificity obtained in cross-validation and 80%/75% obtained in testing. Most expanded thyroid clonotypes (frequency above 0.001) were also detected in blood, a finding suggesting that blood repertoires may reflect thyroid immune responses. In validation, the model predicted progression to ophthalmopathy a median of approximately 6.6 months before onset, with approximately 68% sensitivity and almost 75% specificity. No statistical method was used to set the sample size in advance, and investigators knew the group allocation.

The hyperthyroidism patients were between 18 and 65 years old and newly diagnosed, with a disease duration of less than 2 months. Any patient with an uncontrolled infection, another autoimmune disease, pregnancy or lactation was excluded. Clinical symptoms, serum thyroxine and TRAb, thyroid ultrasound, and orbital computed tomography formed the basis for the diagnoses. For progressor patients, blood was drawn at the first diagnosis of hyperthyroidism, before any ophthalmopathy symptoms had appeared. PBMCs were isolated from more than 9 ml of fresh peripheral blood by Ficoll-Paque density gradient centrifugation. Patients classed as progressors first received a Graves' hyperthyroidism diagnosis and then went on to develop ophthalmopathy during follow-up. Total RNA was extracted with Trizol reagent, and quality was checked on an Agilent 2100 Bioanalyzer. The germline V gene supplies CDR1 SQVTM and CDR2 ANQGSEA. The CDR3 has 15 amino acids, counting the end cysteine and phenylalanine. Of the read, only the CDR3 DNA is kept; its 45 bases are in frame from base 1. The germline ends are 19 bases apart after V is trimmed by 1 base and J by 9 bases.

The specimen was blood. This clonotype was obtained from a woman in her 30s with Graves' hyperthyroidism that later progressed to Graves' ophthalmopathy. This receptor chain uses TRBV29-1 and TRBJ2-4; possibly the D gene is TRBD1, per 8 matching bases. CDR3 sequence: CSVEVAGGGEGIQYF. The DNA sequence is as follows: TGCAGCGTTGAAGTGGCAGGGGGCGGGGAGGGCATTCAGTACTTC.